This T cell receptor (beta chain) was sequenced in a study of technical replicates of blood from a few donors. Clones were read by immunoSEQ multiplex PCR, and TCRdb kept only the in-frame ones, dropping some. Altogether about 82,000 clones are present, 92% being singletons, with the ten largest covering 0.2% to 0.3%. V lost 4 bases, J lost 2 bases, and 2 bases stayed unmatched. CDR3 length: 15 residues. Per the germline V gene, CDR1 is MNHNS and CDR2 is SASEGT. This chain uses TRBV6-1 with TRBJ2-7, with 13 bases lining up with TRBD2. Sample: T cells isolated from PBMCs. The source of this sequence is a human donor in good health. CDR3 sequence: CASSAGLAGAYEQYF. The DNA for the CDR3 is TGTGCCAGCAGTGCAGGACTAGCGGGGGCCTACGAGCAGTACTTC.